The TCR beta chain described here comes from a study of technical replicates of blood from several donors. V was pared by 4 bases and J by 6 bases, with 7 bases of the junction left unmatched. Germline-derived CDR1 and CDR2 are SEHNR and FQNEAQ (reference sequence). This CDR3 has 15 residues. The method was immunoSEQ multiplex PCR; TCRdb's version includes in-frame clones alone and lacks a portion of them. The sample consists of 84,000 or so clones, about 97% of them appearing once. The source material was T cells isolated from PBMCs. This TCR was sampled from a human donor in good health. The chain uses TRBV7-9 and TRBJ2-2; 8 nucleotides align to TRBD2. CDR3 amino acids: CASSSEPGGPGELFF. The CDR3 bases are TGTGCCAGCAGCTCTGAACCGGGGGGGCCCGGGGAGCTGTTTTTT.